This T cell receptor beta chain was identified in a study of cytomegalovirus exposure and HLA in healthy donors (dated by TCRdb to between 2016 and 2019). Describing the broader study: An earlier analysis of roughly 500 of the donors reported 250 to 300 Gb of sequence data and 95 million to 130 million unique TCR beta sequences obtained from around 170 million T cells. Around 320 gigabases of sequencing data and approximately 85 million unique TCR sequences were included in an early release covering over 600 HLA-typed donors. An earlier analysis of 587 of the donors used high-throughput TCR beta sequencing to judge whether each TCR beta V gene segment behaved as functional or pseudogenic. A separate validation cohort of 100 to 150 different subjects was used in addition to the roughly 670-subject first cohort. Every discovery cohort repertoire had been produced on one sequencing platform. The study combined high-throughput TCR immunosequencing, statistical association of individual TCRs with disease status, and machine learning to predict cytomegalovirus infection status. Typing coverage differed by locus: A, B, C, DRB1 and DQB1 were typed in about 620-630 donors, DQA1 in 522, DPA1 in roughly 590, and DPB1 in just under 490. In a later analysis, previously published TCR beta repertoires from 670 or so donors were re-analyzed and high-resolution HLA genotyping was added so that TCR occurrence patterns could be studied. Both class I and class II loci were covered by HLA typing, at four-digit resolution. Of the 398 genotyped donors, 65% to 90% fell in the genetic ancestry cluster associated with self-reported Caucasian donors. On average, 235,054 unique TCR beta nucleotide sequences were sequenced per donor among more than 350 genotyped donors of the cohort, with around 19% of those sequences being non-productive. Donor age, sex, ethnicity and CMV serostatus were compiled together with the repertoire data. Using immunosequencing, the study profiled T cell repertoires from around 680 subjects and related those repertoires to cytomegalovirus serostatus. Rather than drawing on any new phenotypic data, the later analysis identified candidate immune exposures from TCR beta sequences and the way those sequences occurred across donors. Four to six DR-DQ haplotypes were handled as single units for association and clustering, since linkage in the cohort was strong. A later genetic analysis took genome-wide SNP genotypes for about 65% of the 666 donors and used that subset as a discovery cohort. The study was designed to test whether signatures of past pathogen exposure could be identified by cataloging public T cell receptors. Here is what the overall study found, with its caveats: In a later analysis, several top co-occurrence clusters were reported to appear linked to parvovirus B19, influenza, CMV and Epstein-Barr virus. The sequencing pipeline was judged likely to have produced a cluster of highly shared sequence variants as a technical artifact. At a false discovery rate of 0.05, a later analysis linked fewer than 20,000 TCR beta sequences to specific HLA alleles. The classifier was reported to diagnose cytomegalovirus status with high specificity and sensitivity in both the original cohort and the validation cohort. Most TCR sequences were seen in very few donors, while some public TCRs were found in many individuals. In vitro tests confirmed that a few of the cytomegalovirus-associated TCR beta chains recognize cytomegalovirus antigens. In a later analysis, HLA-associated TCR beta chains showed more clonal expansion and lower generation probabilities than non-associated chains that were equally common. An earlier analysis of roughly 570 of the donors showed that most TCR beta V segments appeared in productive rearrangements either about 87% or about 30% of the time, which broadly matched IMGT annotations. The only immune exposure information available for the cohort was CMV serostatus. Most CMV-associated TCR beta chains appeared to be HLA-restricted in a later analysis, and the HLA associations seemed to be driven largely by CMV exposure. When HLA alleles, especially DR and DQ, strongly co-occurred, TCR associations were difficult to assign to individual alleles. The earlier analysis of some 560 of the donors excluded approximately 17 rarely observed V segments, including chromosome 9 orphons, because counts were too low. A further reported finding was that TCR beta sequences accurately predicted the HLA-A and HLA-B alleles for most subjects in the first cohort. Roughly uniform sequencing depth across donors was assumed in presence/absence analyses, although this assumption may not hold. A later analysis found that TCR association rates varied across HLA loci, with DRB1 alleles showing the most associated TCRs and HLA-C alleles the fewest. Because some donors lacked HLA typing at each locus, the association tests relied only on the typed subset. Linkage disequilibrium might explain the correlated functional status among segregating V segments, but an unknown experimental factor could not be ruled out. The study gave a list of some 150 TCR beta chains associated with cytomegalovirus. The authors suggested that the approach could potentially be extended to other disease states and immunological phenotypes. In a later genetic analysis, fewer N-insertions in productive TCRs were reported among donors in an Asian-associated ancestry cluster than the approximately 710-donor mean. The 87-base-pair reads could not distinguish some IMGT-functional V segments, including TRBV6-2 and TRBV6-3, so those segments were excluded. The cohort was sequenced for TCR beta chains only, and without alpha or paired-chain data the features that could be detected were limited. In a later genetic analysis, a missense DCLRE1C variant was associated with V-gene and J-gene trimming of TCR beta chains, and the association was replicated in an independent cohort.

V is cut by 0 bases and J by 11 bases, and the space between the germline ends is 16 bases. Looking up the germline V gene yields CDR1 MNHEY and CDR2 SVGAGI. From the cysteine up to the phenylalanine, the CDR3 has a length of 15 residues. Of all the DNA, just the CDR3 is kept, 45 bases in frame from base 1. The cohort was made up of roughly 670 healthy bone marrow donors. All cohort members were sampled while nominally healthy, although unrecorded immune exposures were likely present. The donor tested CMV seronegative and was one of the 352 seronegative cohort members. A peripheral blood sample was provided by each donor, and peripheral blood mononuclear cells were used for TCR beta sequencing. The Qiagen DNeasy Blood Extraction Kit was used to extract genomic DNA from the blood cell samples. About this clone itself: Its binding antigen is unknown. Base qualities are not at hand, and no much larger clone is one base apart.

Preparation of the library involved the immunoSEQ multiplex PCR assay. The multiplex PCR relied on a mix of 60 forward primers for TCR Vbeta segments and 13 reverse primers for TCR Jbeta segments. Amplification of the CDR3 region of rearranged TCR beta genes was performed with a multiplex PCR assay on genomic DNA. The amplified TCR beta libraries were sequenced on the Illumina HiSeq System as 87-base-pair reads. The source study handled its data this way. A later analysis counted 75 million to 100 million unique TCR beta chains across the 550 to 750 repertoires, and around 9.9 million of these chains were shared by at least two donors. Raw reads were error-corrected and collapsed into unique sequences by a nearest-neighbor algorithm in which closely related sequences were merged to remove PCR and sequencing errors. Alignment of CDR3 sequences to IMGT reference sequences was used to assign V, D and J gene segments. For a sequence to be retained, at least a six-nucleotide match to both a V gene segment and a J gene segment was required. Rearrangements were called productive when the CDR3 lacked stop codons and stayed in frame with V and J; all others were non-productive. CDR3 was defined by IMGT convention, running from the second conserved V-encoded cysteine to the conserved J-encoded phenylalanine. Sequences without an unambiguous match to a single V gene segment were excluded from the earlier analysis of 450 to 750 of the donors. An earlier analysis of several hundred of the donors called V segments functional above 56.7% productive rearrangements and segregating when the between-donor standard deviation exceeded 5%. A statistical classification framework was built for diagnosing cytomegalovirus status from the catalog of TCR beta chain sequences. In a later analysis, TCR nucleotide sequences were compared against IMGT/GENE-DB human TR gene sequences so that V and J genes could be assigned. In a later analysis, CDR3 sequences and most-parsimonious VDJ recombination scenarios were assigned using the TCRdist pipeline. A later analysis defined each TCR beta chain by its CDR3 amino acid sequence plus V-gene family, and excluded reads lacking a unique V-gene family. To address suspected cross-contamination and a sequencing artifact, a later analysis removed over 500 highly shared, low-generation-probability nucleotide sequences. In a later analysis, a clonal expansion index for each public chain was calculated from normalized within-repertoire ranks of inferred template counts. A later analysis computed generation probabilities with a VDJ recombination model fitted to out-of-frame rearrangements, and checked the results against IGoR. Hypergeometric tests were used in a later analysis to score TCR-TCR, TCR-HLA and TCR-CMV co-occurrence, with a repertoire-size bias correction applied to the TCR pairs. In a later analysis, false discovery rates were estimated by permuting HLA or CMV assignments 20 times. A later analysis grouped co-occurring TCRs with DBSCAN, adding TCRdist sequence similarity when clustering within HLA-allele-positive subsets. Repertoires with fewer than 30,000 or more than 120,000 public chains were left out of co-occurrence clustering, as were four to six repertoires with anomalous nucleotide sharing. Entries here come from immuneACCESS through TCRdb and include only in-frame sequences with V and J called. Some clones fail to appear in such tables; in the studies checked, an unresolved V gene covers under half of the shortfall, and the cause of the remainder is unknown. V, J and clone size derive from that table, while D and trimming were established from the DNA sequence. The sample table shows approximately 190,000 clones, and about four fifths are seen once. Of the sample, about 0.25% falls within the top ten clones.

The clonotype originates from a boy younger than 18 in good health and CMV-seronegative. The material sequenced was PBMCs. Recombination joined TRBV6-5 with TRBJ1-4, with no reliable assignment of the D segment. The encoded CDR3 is CASSYSKQMLNKLFF. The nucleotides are TGTGCCAGCAGTTACTCGAAACAGATGCTAAACAAACTGTTTTTT.